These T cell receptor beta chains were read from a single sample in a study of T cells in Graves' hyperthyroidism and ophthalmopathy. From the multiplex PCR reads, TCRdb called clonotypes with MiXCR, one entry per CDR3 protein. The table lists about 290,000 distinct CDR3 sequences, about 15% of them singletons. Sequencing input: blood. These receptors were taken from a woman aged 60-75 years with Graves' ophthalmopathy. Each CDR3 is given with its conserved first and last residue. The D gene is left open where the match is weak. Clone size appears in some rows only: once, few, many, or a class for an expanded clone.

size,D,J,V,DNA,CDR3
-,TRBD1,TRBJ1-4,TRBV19,TGTGCCAGTAGTGGTCTGGCAGGGGGAGAAGAAAAACTGTTTTTT,CASSGLAGGEEKLFF
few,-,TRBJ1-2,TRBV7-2,TGTGCCAGCAGCTTTCTGACGGATCGCAACTATGGCTACACCTTC,CASSFLTDRNYGYTF
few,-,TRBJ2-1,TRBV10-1,TGCGCCAGCAGTGAGGGCGACCCTAGGCGCAATGAGCAGTTCTTC,CASSEGDPRRNEQFF
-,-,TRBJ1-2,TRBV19,TGTGCCAGTAGTGGGGGGTCCTTCGCCTTATCGAACTATGGCTACACCTTC,CASSGGSFALSNYGYTF
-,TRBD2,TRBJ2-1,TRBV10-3,TGTGCCAGTGACCGGGGGGGCCGTTCGAATGAGCAGTTCTTC,CASDRGGRSNEQFF
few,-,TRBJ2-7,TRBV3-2,TGTGCCAGCAGCCAAGATCAGGGGGCGAAATACGAGCAGTACTTC,CASSQDQGAKYEQYF
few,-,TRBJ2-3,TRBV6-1,TGTGCCAGCAGTGAACGAGGCTCCGGTTACACAGATACGCAGTATTTT,CASSERGSGYTDTQYF
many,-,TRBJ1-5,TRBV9,TGTGCCAGCAGCCCCGGGGCCGGTGCACTCAATCAGCCCCAGCATTTT,CASSPGAGALNQPQHF
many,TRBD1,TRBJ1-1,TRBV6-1,TGTGCCAGCAGTGACGGACAGGGGTACACTGAAGCTTTCTTT,CASSDGQGYTEAFF
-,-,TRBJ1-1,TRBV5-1,TGCGCCAGCAGCTGGGCCGGGCCGGCAACTGAAGCTTTCTTT,CASSWAGPATEAFF
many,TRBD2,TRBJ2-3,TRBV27,TGTGCCAGCAGTTTATCGGCGTGGGGGATAGCGGGAGGGCAGGGAGATACGCAGTATTTT,CASSLSAWGIAGGQGDTQYF
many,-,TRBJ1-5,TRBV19,TGTGCCAGTAATCCTATTTGGGGGGATCATCAGCCCCAGCATTTT,CASNPIWGDHQPQHF